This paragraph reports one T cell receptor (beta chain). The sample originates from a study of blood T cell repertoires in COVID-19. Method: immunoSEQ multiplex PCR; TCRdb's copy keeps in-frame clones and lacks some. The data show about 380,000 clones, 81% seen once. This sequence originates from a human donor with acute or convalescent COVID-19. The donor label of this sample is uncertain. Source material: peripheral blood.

CDR3: CASGGQGWNSPLHF. The DNA of the CDR3 is TGTGCCAGCGGGGGACAGGGATGGAATTCACCCCTCCACTTT. The J gene is TRBJ1-6, the V gene TRBV6-5; TRBD1 matches 9 bases. V dropped 8 bases and J dropped 7; count of bases not matched to a gene: 6. CDR3 length: 14 residues. CDR1 MNHEY and CDR2 SVGAGI come from the germline V gene.